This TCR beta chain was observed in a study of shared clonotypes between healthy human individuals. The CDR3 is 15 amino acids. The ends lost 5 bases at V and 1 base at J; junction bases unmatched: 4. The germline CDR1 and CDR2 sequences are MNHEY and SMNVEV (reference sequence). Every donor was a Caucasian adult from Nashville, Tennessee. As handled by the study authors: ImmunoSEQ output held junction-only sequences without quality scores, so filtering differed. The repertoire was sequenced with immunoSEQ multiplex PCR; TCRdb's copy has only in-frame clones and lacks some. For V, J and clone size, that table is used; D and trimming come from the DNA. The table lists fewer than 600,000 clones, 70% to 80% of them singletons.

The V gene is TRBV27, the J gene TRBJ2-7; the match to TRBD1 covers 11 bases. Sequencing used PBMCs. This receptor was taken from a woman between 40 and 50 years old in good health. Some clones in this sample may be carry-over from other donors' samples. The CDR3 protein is CASSTRDRGSYEQYF. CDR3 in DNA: TGTGCCAGCAGTACCCGGGACAGGGGGTCCTACGAGCAGTACTTC.